Presented here are 14 T cell receptor beta chains from one specimen sequenced in a study of cytomegalovirus exposure and HLA in healthy donors. Some clones are missing from TCRdb's copy, which holds only in-frame ones; the method was immunoSEQ multiplex PCR. The profile shows roughly 180,000 clones, approximately 88% of them singletons. Sequenced input: PBMCs. These TCRs come from a man between 18 and 29 years old in good health and CMV-seropositive.

The chain carries TRBV5-6 and TRBJ2-7; TRBD2 matches at 16 bases. Germline lookup yields CDR1 SGHDT and CDR2 YYEEEE. V gave up 1 base and J gave up 2 bases; unmatched junction bases: 9. This CDR3 contains 19 residues. For the CDR3, the DNA is TGTGCCAGCAGCTTGACGCGTTTGGGGACTAGCGGGAGGGCCTACGAGCAGTACTTC. It is translated as CASSLTRLGTSGRAYEQYF.

J is TRBJ2-3 and V is TRBV5-6; the D gene is possibly TRBD2 (6 bases). Germline V lookup: CDR1 SGHDT, CDR2 YYEEEE. The CDR3 contains 15 residues. V dropped 5 bases and J dropped 7 bases, with 20 bases sitting between them. The CDR3 reads CASRRPGQGGHTQYF. CDR3 coding DNA: TGTGCCAGCAGACGTCCAGGGCAAGGAGGGCATACGCAGTATTTT.

This rearrangement joins TRBV5-6 to TRBJ1-2; possible D gene TRBD1, 6 bases. The CDR3 is made up of 17 amino acids. In germline, CDR1 is SGHDT, CDR2 YYEEEE. V lost 3 bases and J 1 base, leaving 19 bases between the germline ends. The CDR3 spells CASSYDFGGANNYGYTF. The CDR3 DNA reads as TGTGCCAGCAGCTACGATTTTGGGGGCGCGAATAACTATGGCTACACCTTC.

The chain links TRBV7-9 to TRBJ2-5; TRBD1 might be the D (5 bases). Trimming took off 4 bases at V and 4 bases at J, with 19 bases between the two ends. This CDR3 has 16 amino acids. CDR1 and CDR2 from the germline V gene are SEHNR and FQNEAQ (reference sequence). In DNA, the CDR3 is TGTGCCAGCAGCTCCAGGGTAGGGGTGTCTATAGAGACCCAGTACTTC. This gives the protein CASSSRVGVSIETQYF.

This chain joins TRBV6-4 and TRBJ2-3, with 10 bases lining up with TRBD2. The CDR3 is 16 amino acids. Germline CDR1 MRHNA, CDR2 SNTAGT. With V trimmed by 3 bases and J by 5 bases, 8 bases remained unmatched. CDR3 region: CASSEVAGGGEDTQYF. Here the CDR3 DNA reads TGTGCCAGCAGTGAGGTAGCGGGAGGCGGAGAAGATACGCAGTATTTT.

This chain links TRBV30 with TRBJ1-2, with a weak D call TRBD1 (6 bases). This CDR3 is 16 amino acids long. With 0 bases removed from V and 2 bases from J, the gap between germline ends came to 16 bases. Looked up from germline, CDR1 is GTSNPN and CDR2 is SVGIG (reference sequence). For the CDR3, the DNA is TGTGCCTGGAGTGTGGTTTTAAGGGGGGGCAACTATGGCTACACCTTC. It encodes CAWSVVLRGGNYGYTF.

This clone was recorded once. V and J are TRBV18 and TRBJ2-7; TRBD2 matches 11 bases. The length of the CDR3 is 13 residues. Trimming at V came to 2 bases and at J to 6 bases, leaving 0 bases not matched to a gene. Germline V gene sequence: CDR1 KGHSH, CDR2 LQKENI. The CDR3 coding sequence is TGTGCCAGCTCACCAACTAGCGGGGGCGAGCAGTACTTC. Protein: CASSPTSGGEQYF. Drawing the rest from reference TRBV18 and TRBJ2-7, the complete variable domain is NAGVMQNPRHLVRRRGQEARLRCSPMKGHSHVYWYRQLPEEGLKFMVYLQKENIIDESGMPKERFSAEFPKEGPSILRIQQVVRGDSAAYFCASSPTSGGEQYFGPGTRLTVT.

V usage is TRBV30 and J usage is TRBJ2-1, with D perhaps matching TRBD2 (6 bases). This CDR3 region has 15 residues. Germline assignment: CDR1 GTSNPN and CDR2 SVGIG (reference sequence). The V and J ends lost 1 base and 3 bases respectively, with 13 bases between them. The CDR3 loop reads CAWSEGLSGYNEQFF. CDR3 coding DNA: TGTGCCTGGAGTGAAGGGCTTAGCGGCTACAATGAGCAGTTCTTC.

The chain combines TRBV5-1 with TRBJ2-7, with a possible D match to TRBD1 (5 bases). The CDR3 has 12 amino acids. Germline CDR1 is SGHRS and CDR2 is YFSETQ. V shed 0 bases and J shed 10 bases, with 11 bases lying between them. The CDR3 DNA reads as TGCGCCAGCAGCTTGGACAGGATTCGTCAGTACTTC. Residues: CASSLDRIRQYF.

This sequence joins TRBV14 and TRBJ2-3; TRBD1 matches at 7 bases. Trimming removed 4 bases from V and 6 bases from J; junction bases left unmatched: 7. The CDR3 spans 14 residues. The germline V gene has CDR1 SGHDN and CDR2 FVKESK. Written as DNA, the CDR3 is TGTGCCAGCAGCCTTGGACAGGCCGGGGATACGCAGTATTTT. This translates into CASSLGQAGDTQYF.

The V gene is TRBV6-5, the J gene TRBJ2-1; TRBD2 might be the D (5 bases). The CDR3 covers 15 residues. The V gene lost 0 bases and the J gene lost 4 bases, with 10 bases spanning the gap. Germline V lookup: CDR1 MNHEY, CDR2 SVGAGI. CDR3 DNA sequence: TGTGCCAGCAGTTACTCAGGCGGGCCTTACAATGAGCAGTTCTTC. It codes for CASSYSGGPYNEQFF.

The chain is built from TRBV18 and TRBJ2-7, with D perhaps TRBD1 (6 bases). The CDR3 extends over 16 amino acids. Trimming took off 4 bases at V and 0 bases at J, with 16 bases between the two ends. The germline V gene encodes CDR1 KGHSH and CDR2 LQKENI. The CDR3 coding sequence is TGTGCCAGCTCACGATTTAACAGGGTCCCCTCCTACGAGCAGTACTTC. It encodes CASSRFNRVPSYEQYF.

This clone was detected a few times. V and J are TRBV5-1 and TRBJ2-7, with D possibly matching TRBD1 (8 bases). From germline, CDR1 is SGHRS and CDR2 YFSETQ. This CDR3 comprises 14 residues. V lost 4 bases, J lost 4 bases, and 15 bases lay in between. CDR3 coding DNA: TGCGCCAGCAGCCCACAGGGGGGAGGGTACGAGCAGTACTTC. This codes for CASSPQGGGYEQYF.

The gene calls are TRBV9 and TRBJ2-4; a weak D match, TRBD2 (5 bases). CDR3 length equals 14 residues. CDR1 is SGDLS and CDR2 is YYNGEE in the germline V gene. V was clipped by 3 bases and J by 6 bases, with 13 bases between them. CDR3 amino acids: CASSESGHSNIQYF. CDR3 sequence (DNA): TGTGCCAGCAGCGAGAGCGGCCATTCAAACATTCAGTACTTC.